Sequencing of this TCR beta chain was carried out in a study of blood T cells in healthy people across ages (dated by TCRdb to the mid-2010s). In terms of the full investigation: Template switching captured roughly one uniquely barcoded TCR beta cDNA molecule per two T cells in model experiments. To avoid experimental bias, donors of different ages were randomly spread across the sequencing lanes. The donors were split into four age groups: young (average about 16 years), middle-aged (roughly 42), aged (more than 55) and long-lived (under 85). The study measured age-related changes in TCR beta repertoire diversity using deep sequencing normalized with unique cDNA molecular identifiers. Two additional independent replicas of 1 million unique cDNA reads from the same blood draw were analyzed for two donors (one aged 18 to 30 and one aged 80 or older). Results the study describes overall, beyond this receptor: Bulk unsorted PBMC profiling prevented conclusive comparison of naive and antigen-experienced compartments. As age increased, observed TCR beta diversity per million T cells dropped in a roughly linear way, and a significant reduction was already evident by age about 40. The long-lived group showed more naive CD4+ T cells, fewer expanded clones and increased TCR diversity than the aged group, suggesting age selection. Total diversity estimates from one million sequenced T cells were considered lower bounds and underestimates. The CMV infection status of donors was not known, potentially confounding age-related changes in expanded clonotypes. Observed TCR beta diversity correlated strongly with the percentage of naive T cells measured by flow cytometry.

To prepare the library, 5' RACE was applied. TCRdb shows the sequencer as Illumina HiSeq 2500. The second PCR ran for about 7 to 11 cycles and used a J-beta primer mix along with a sample-barcoded 5' primer. A template-switch 5' adaptor carrying 12 random nucleotides introduced a unique molecular identifier onto each TCR beta cDNA molecule. Each sample yielded at least 2.5 million CDR3-containing paired-end reads. First-strand cDNA synthesis was performed from all RNA using the Mint cDNA synthesis kit, with priming by a TRBC-specific oligonucleotide. Following uracil-DNA glycosylase treatment, a first 18-cycle PCR with universal primers M1SS and BC2_uni_R was performed on all cDNA. The source study handled its data this way. Each sample was normalized by randomly selecting 1 million high-quality reads, each carrying a distinct molecular identifier. Instead of being binned into consensus sequences, reads with shared molecular identifiers were discarded. MiTCR, run with a Q25 quality threshold and the strictest error-elimination algorithm, handled CDR3 identification, clonotype clustering and error correction. A nonparametric unseen species model using Euler transformation provided a lower-bound estimate of total TCR beta diversity. The public sequencing data were trimmed at Q25 with fastp and processed into clonotypes with MiXCR by TCRdb, which kept only in-frame beta chains. CDR3 protein duplicates are merged, each entry listing the most common genes and DNA. Clone size and V and J calls follow TCRdb, not the original study. This sample is represented by hundreds of thousands of distinct CDR3 sequences; roughly three fifths of them were singletons. In total, the top ten clones hold about 26% of the sample.

Donors were a few dozen systemically healthy Caucasian individuals from Russia aged roughly 6 to 95 years. Each donor gave ten milliliters of peripheral blood, collected into EDTA-treated Vacutainer tubes. Ficoll-Paque density-gradient centrifugation was used to isolate PBMCs, with at least 7 million per sample. Total RNA, at least 6 micrograms per sample, was extracted from PBMCs with Trizol reagent. Naive CD45RAhigh/CD27high T cell percentages were measured by flow cytometry on a PBMC aliquot from every donor. Notes on this clonotype: The specificity of this receptor is unknown. The record has no base qualities; no much larger clone is one base away.

Trimming removed 7 bases from V and 6 bases from J; the gene matches leave 6 bases unexplained. The CDR3 spans 13 residues, from the cysteine through the phenylalanine. Only CDR3 DNA remains: 39 bases, in frame from the first base. CDR1 and CDR2 are drawn from the germline V gene (reference sequence): MNHEY, SMNVEV. The source material was blood. This clonotype was sampled from a man aged 35-49 years in good health. The chain uses TRBV27 and TRBJ2-3, with 8 bases matching TRBD2. The CDR3 amino acid sequence is: CASMGGRLDTQYF. The DNA reads as follows: TGTGCCAGCATGGGCGGGAGGCTGGATACGCAGTATTTT.